A single sample gave rise to the 25 T cell receptor beta chains below, sequenced in a study of shared clonotypes between healthy human individuals. Profiled with immunoSEQ multiplex PCR; TCRdb holds only in-frame clones, not every one. The data hold 2 million to 2.5 million clones, with 90% to 95% observed a single time. Sample: naive CD4+ T cells from PBMCs. Subset noted: CD45RA+ positively selected. These receptors all stem from a man between 18 and 35 years old in good health. Some clones in this sample may be carry-over from other donors' samples.

The chain combines TRBV4-2 with TRBJ2-7, with D possibly being TRBD1 (7 bases). Trimming took 2 bases from V and 2 from J, leaving 16 bases between them. CDR3 size: 16 residues. From germline, CDR1 is LGHNA and CDR2 YNFKEQ. DNA for the CDR3: TGTGCCAGCAGCCAAATAGCCTCCAGGGGGGCCTACGAGCAGTACTTC. The encoded protein is CASSQIASRGAYEQYF.

The gene calls are TRBV6-1 and TRBJ2-4, with 9 nucleotides matching TRBD1. Germline V CDR1 and CDR2: MNHNS, SASEGT. This CDR3 spans 17 amino acids. Trimming cost V 1 base and J 1 base; bases outside gene matches: 5. This CDR3 is CASSEGTGVGAKNIQYF. The CDR3 DNA sequence: TGTGCCAGCAGTGAAGGGACAGGGGTTGGGGCCAAAAACATTCAGTACTTC.

The V gene is TRBV28, the J gene TRBJ1-6; TRBD1 is a possible D gene (5 bases). The CDR3 is 14 amino acids. With 6 bases removed from V and 15 bases from J, the gap between germline ends came to 21 bases. From germline, CDR1 is MDHEN and CDR2 SYDVKM. This chain's CDR3 is CASSGRRGPFLLHF. CDR3 bases: TGTGCCAGCAGCGGGCGGAGGGGCCCTTTTCTCCTCCACTTT.

This chain uses TRBV5-4 with TRBJ2-1, with D tentatively TRBD1 (5 bases). Per the germline V gene, CDR1 is SGHNT and CDR2 is YYREEE (reference sequence). This CDR3 contains 15 residues. Between the trimmed V and J ends, which lost 3 bases and 2 bases, there was a span of 12 bases. DNA for the CDR3: TGTGCCAGCAGCTCCGGACACCCTACCTACAATGAGCAGTTCTTC. As protein: CASSSGHPTYNEQFF. Filled out from reference TRBV5-4 and TRBJ2-1, the complete variable domain reads ETGVTQSPTHLIKTRGQQVTLRCSSQSGHNTVSWYQQALGQGPQFIFQYYREEENGRGNFPPRFSGLQFPNYSSELNVNALELDDSALYLCASSSGHPTYNEQFFGPGTRLTVL.

With regard to this clone: At the DNA level, this CDR3 is encoded by other sequences in the same sample as well. The chain has TRBV5-4 and TRBJ1-3, with 8 bases fitting TRBD1. The CDR3 covers 15 residues. Germline V gene data show CDR1 as SGHNT and CDR2 as YYREEE (reference sequence). Unmatched junction bases numbered 3, after V lost 4 bases and J lost 0 bases. The CDR3 spells CASSPGTGSGNTIYF. The CDR3 coding sequence is TGTGCCAGCAGCCCCGGGACAGGCTCTGGAAACACCATATATTTT.

Here the CDR3 DNA reads TGTGCCAGCAGTTTATCGCGACAGGCCCCCTACGAGCAGTACTTC. This sequence encodes CASSLSRQAPYEQYF. The V and J genes are TRBV27 and TRBJ2-7; TRBD1 is a possible D gene (6 bases). The V end was cut by 0 bases, the J end by 2 bases, with 11 bases between. There are 15 residues in the CDR3. Germline lookup yields CDR1 MNHEY and CDR2 SMNVEV (reference sequence).

The chain combines TRBV4-1 with TRBJ1-2; 7 nucleotides line up with TRBD1. V lost 4 bases to trimming and J lost 2 bases; unmatched junction nucleotides: 4. This CDR3 is built from 14 residues. CDR1 is MGHRA, CDR2 YSYEKL, per germline. The CDR3 sequence: CASSPRTGNYGYTF. The CDR3 coding sequence is TGCGCCAGCAGCCCCCGGACAGGAAACTATGGCTACACCTTC.

The J gene is TRBJ2-7, the V gene TRBV11-2, with D possibly called TRBD1 or TRBD2 (6 bases each). The CDR3 is 14 residues long. The germline gives CDR1 SGHAT, CDR2 FQNNGV. V lost 5 bases and J lost 2, with 13 bases in between. The CDR3 sequence is CASSHAGGPYEQYF. In DNA, the CDR3 is TGTGCCAGCAGCCACGCCGGGGGCCCCTACGAGCAGTACTTC.

This chain links TRBV30 with TRBJ2-3; TRBD2 matches at 8 bases. The CDR3 runs 22 residues. CDR1 and CDR2 (germline): GTSNPN, SVGIG (reference sequence). V trimming: 2 bases; J trimming: 1 base; junction bases outside the gene matches: 26. The CDR3 region has the DNA TGTGCCTGGAGTTCTACCCTTCGTATCCGGGACGGGAGGGATGGCGGCACAGATACGCAGTATTTT. It encodes CAWSSTLRIRDGRDGGTDTQYF.

J is TRBJ2-2 and V is TRBV6-4, with D perhaps matching TRBD2 (5 bases). This CDR3 is built from 15 residues. Germline V CDR1 and CDR2: MRHNA, SNTAGT. V lost 2 bases and J lost 2, with 9 bases in between. The CDR3 is CASSDTGINTGELFF. The CDR3 nucleotides are TGTGCCAGCAGTGACACGGGGATAAACACCGGGGAGCTGTTTTTT.

V is TRBV5-1 and J is TRBJ2-7, with 7 positions matching TRBD1. Unmatched junction bases numbered 6, after V lost 4 bases and J lost 2 bases. The CDR3 totals 14 residues. Looked up from germline, CDR1 is SGHRS and CDR2 is YFSETQ. The CDR3 here is CASSPPDRTYEQYF. DNA of the CDR3: TGCGCCAGCAGCCCGCCGGACAGGACCTACGAGCAGTACTTC.

The V and J genes are TRBV7-2 and TRBJ1-5; unclear D gene. Germline CDR1 SGHTA, CDR2 FQGNSA. This CDR3 region has 12 residues. V was shortened by 1 base and J by 11 bases, with 9 bases between the two germline ends. The CDR3 here is CASSLDLAAQHF. The DNA for the CDR3 is TGTGCCAGCAGCTTAGATCTTGCGGCCCAGCATTTT. Looking up the rest from reference TRBV7-2 and TRBJ1-5 gives the full variable domain: GAGVSQSPSNKVTEKGKDVELRCDPISGHTALYWYRQSLGQGLEFLIYFQGNSAPDKSGLPSDRFSAERTGGSVSTLTIQRTQQEDSAVYLCASSLDLAAQHFGDGTRLSIL.

The V and J genes are TRBV6-5 and TRBJ2-7; 10 bases map to TRBD1. J gave up 5 bases and V 8 bases, and 15 bases lay outside the gene matches. CDR1 is MNHEY and CDR2 is SVGAGI in the germline V gene. The length of the CDR3 is 16 residues. In DNA form, the CDR3 reads TGTGCCAGCCGTTCTCCCCATCGGGACAGGGGTCACGAGCAGTACTTC. It encodes CASRSPHRDRGHEQYF.

Details on this clone: Other nucleotide sequences in the sample specify the same CDR3. V usage is TRBV4-2 and J usage is TRBJ2-7; D perhaps matches TRBD2 (5 bases). Germline CDR1 LGHNA, CDR2 YNFKEQ. This CDR3 is 13 amino acids long. V lost 0 bases to trimming and J lost 5 bases, with 8 bases between them. The CDR3 DNA is TGTGCCAGCAGCCAAGATCGGGGAGACGAGCAGTACTTC. This gives the protein CASSQDRGDEQYF.

V and J are TRBV11-2 and TRBJ2-5; 11 nucleotides agree with TRBD2. The CDR3 has 15 residues. V shed 6 bases, J shed 3 bases, and the junction held 6 bases outside the gene matches. In germline, CDR1 is SGHAT, CDR2 FQNNGV. CDR3 nucleotides: TGTGCCAGCAGAGGCCAACTAGCGGGAGAAGAGACCCAGTACTTC. This gives the protein CASRGQLAGEETQYF.

The J gene is TRBJ2-2, the V gene TRBV11-2; D gene ambiguous. This CDR3 has 15 residues. Germline V CDR1 and CDR2: SGHAT, FQNNGV. V was trimmed by 2 bases and J by 0 bases, leaving 7 bases between them. DNA of the CDR3: TGTGCCAGCAGCTTAAGGCTAGCGAACACCGGGGAGCTGTTTTTT. Translation gives CASSLRLANTGELFF.

V and J are TRBV19 and TRBJ2-2; the match to TRBD1 covers 8 bases. Trimming cost V 7 bases and J 5 bases; bases outside gene matches: 18. The CDR3 runs 18 residues. Germline V gene lookup returns CDR1 LNHDA and CDR2 SQIVND (reference sequence). DNA for the CDR3: TGTGCCAGTACTTTAACCTCAGGCCGACAGGGGTCAACCGGGGAGCTGTTTTTT. This translates into CASTLTSGRQGSTGELFF.

The genes are TRBV7-2 and TRBJ2-1; D unresolved. The germline V gene encodes CDR1 SGHTA and CDR2 FQGNSA. With 5 bases removed from V and 4 bases from J, the gap between germline ends came to 12 bases. The CDR3 is 14 amino acids. CDR3 sequence (DNA): TGTGCCAGCAGCCCCCGACCTAATTACAATGAGCAGTTCTTC. Translating it yields CASSPRPNYNEQFF.

This rearrangement joins TRBV5-1 to TRBJ2-7, with a possible D match to TRBD1 (6 bases). The CDR3 consists of 14 residues. V was shortened by 3 bases and J by 7 bases, with 17 bases between the two germline ends. CDR1 and CDR2 (germline): SGHRS, YFSETQ. CDR3: CASSSPGTSIEQYF. The CDR3 nucleotides are TGCGCCAGCAGCTCCCCCGGGACATCTATAGAGCAGTACTTC.

The chain uses TRBV6-1 and TRBJ2-1; 11 nucleotides match TRBD2. V gave up 1 base and J gave up 4 bases; unmatched junction bases: 6. There are 17 residues in the CDR3. From germline, CDR1 is MNHNS and CDR2 SASEGT. CDR3 in amino acids: CASSEVTLAGGYNEQFF. The CDR3 DNA is TGTGCCAGCAGTGAAGTGACCCTAGCGGGAGGTTACAATGAGCAGTTCTTC.

V gene TRBV7-7 combines with J gene TRBJ2-1, with TRBD2 as a possible D gene (5 bases). This CDR3 region has 16 residues. Germline lookup yields CDR1 SSHAT and CDR2 FNYEAQ (reference sequence). V shed 5 bases and J shed 10 bases, with 24 bases lying between them. The CDR3 DNA is TGTGCCAGCAGCCCGACAATTCTAGCAACCGTAGGGGAGCAGTTCTTC. Protein sequence: CASSPTILATVGEQFF. The variable domain in full, completed from reference TRBV7-7 and TRBJ2-1, reads GAGVSQSPRYKVTKRGQDVTLRCDPISSHATLYWYQQALGQGPEFLTYFNYEAQPDKSGLPSDRFSAERPEGSISTLTIQRTEQRDSAMYRCASSPTILATVGEQFFGPGTRLTVL.

As regards this clone: Other DNA variants within this sample encode the same CDR3. V usage is TRBV28 and J usage is TRBJ2-2, with 7 bases that match TRBD1. The CDR3 covers 15 residues. V dropped 6 bases and J dropped 5; count of bases not matched to a gene: 9. Germline CDR1 MDHEN, CDR2 SYDVKM. The CDR3 sequence: CASSPPGQLTGELFF. DNA of the CDR3: TGTGCCAGCAGCCCACCGGGACAGTTGACCGGGGAGCTGTTTTTT.

The CDR3 DNA follows: TGTGCCAGCAGCCCGGACAGGGCCACTGAAGCTTTCTTT. Protein: CASSPDRATEAFF. The V and J genes are TRBV14 and TRBJ1-1; 8 bases fit TRBD1. The length of the CDR3 is 13 residues. The trim removed 4 bases at V and 4 bases at J, leaving 2 bases unmatched. The germline gives CDR1 SGHDN, CDR2 FVKESK. The full variable domain, rest sourced from reference TRBV14 and TRBJ1-1, is EAGVTQFPSHSVIEKGQTVTLRCDPISGHDNLYWYRRVMGKEIKFLLHFVKESKQDESGMPNNRFLAERTGGTYSTLKVQPAELEDSGVYFCASSPDRATEAFFGQGTRLTVV.

This sequence joins TRBV7-6 and TRBJ1-4; unclear D gene. V was cut by 2 bases and J by 8 bases, with 15 bases left in between. Looked up from germline, CDR1 is SGHVS and CDR2 is FNYEAQ. There are 15 residues in the CDR3. The DNA for the CDR3 is TGTGCCAGCAGCTTAAATACGGCCCGGGGAGAAAAACTGTTTTTT. Its translation: CASSLNTARGEKLFF.

Only one count was recorded for this clone. This rearrangement joins TRBV11-1 to TRBJ2-7; D remains unclear. The V gene's germline CDR1 is SGHAT and CDR2 FQDESV (reference sequence). V was cut by 2 bases and J by 5 bases, with 7 bases left in between. This CDR3 spans 12 amino acids. The CDR3 bases are TGTGCCAGCAGCTTAAAGAGCGACGAGCAGTACTTC. Translating gives CASSLKSDEQYF.